These 3 T cell receptor beta chains were sequenced from one sample in a study of T cells in Graves' hyperthyroidism and ophthalmopathy. Researchers took RNA transcripts and amplified the TCR beta CDR3 regions from them. The HTBI primer set was used in a first-round RT-PCR of the TCR CDR3. Via MiXCR, TCRdb re-called the multiplex PCR reads, giving one row per CDR3 protein. Among about 290,000 distinct CDR3 sequences listed, 10% to 15% were seen once. The source material was blood. The receptors come from a woman between 25 and 40 years old with Graves' hyperthyroidism that later progressed to Graves' ophthalmopathy.

This rearrangement joins TRBV11-2 to TRBJ2-3, with 11 nucleotides matching TRBD2. This CDR3 contains 16 residues. Germline values: CDR1 SGHAT, CDR2 FQNNGV. Trimming at V came to 0 bases and at J to 6 bases, leaving 5 bases not matched to a gene. CDR3 loop: CASSLELAGVWDTQYF. CDR3 nucleotide sequence: TGTGCCAGCAGCTTAGAACTAGCGGGAGTATGGGATACGCAGTATTTT. Drawing the rest from reference TRBV11-2 and TRBJ2-3, the complete variable domain is EAGVAQSPRYKIIEKRQSVAFWCNPISGHATLYWYQQILGQGPKLLIQFQNNGVVDDSQLPKDRFSAERLKGVDSTLKIQPAKLEDSAVYLCASSLELAGVWDTQYFGPGTRLTVL.

This clonotype has at least ten counts. The rearrangement uses TRBV29-1 and TRBJ2-5, with D possibly being TRBD1 (6 bases). Germline CDR1 reads SQVTM; CDR2 reads ANQGSEA. V dropped 0 bases and J dropped 7 bases, with 18 bases sitting between them. CDR3 length: 15 amino acids. CDR3 sequence reads: CSVEDPDSFSGTQYF. The CDR3 coding sequence is TGCAGCGTTGAAGACCCGGACAGCTTTTCAGGGACCCAGTACTTC.

In this sample, this clonotype turned up many times. V is TRBV11-2 and J is TRBJ1-6, with D unresolved. The CDR3 totals 15 residues. With 5 bases removed from V and 8 bases from J, the gap between germline ends came to 16 bases. From germline, CDR1 is SGHAT and CDR2 FQNNGV. CDR3 DNA: TGTGCCAGCAGCCCCCCTGGAGGGCGGGATTCACCCCTCCACTTT. It yields the protein CASSPPGGRDSPLHF.